The source of this TCR beta chain is a study of beta chain features in type 1 diabetes. The CDR3 runs to 14 residues. The ends lost 4 bases at V and 5 bases at J; junction bases unmatched: 8. The germline gives CDR1 SGHNT, CDR2 YYREEE (reference sequence). cDNA synthesis used the whole RNA isolate, giving expressed TCRB sequences. Profiled with immunoSEQ multiplex PCR; TCRdb holds only in-frame clones, not every one. The sample holds just over 600,000 clones, less than 20% seen once. J is TRBJ2-7 and V is TRBV5-4; 8 bases line up with TRBD2. The clonotype was recovered from a man in his late teens or twenties in good health. Sample: naive CD4+ T cells from blood. The CDR3 DNA reads as TGTGCCAGCAGCCCAGGACTAGCCGCAAACGAGCAGTACTTC. It yields the protein CASSPGLAANEQYF.